This T cell receptor beta chain was sequenced for a study of T cells in Graves' hyperthyroidism and ophthalmopathy. This CDR3 comprises 15 residues. Trimming stripped 1 base from V and 0 bases from J, with 6 bases between. Germline V lookup: CDR1 SEHNR, CDR2 FQNEAQ (reference sequence). This clonotype was seen many times. Its specificity is unknown. Lactation, pregnancy, other autoimmune disease or uncontrolled infection led to exclusion of patients. Isolation of PBMCs was performed on 9.5 to 10 ml fresh peripheral blood. RNA transcripts were the template for amplifying TCR beta CDR3 regions. Using the HTBI primer set, a first-round RT-PCR was run on the TCR CDR3. TCRdb reanalysed the multiplex PCR reads using MiXCR and keeps one entry per CDR3 protein. This sample has about 570,000 distinct CDR3 sequences, with around 15% found just once. Study results and caveats: Among clonotypes expanded in thyroid above 0.001, most were also found in blood.

This chain connects TRBV7-9 to TRBJ1-4; D uncertain. The material sequenced was blood. This receptor was identified in a middle-aged woman with Graves' hyperthyroidism. For the CDR3, the DNA is TGTGCCAGCAGCTTAGGGTCAACAACTAATGAAAAACTGTTTTTT. Protein sequence: CASSLGSTTNEKLFF.